This TCR beta chain was sequenced in a study of T cell repertoires in cytomegalovirus infection. Study outcomes and limitations: In two of eight donors, the top clonotype was HLA-C-restricted CMV-specific.

The CDR3 length is 14 residues. With 3 bases removed from V and 2 bases from J, the gap between germline ends came to 7 bases. Germline assignment: CDR1 SGHTA and CDR2 FQGNSA. This clonotype has at least ten counts. Its antigen remains unidentified. MiXCR, applied by TCRdb to the reads, yields one record per CDR3 protein. Of hundreds of thousands of distinct CDR3 sequences in the sample, about 30% were seen once. This TCR was recovered from a human donor in good health (CMV status not recorded). Some clones in this sample may be carry-over from other donors' samples. The material sequenced was cultured PBMCs, taken from culture after CMV antigen stimulation. The rearrangement links TRBV7-2 to TRBJ1-4; D is uncertain. The CDR3 DNA sequence: TGTGCCAGCAGCTTCGACCGTACTAATGAAAAACTGTTTTTT. The encoded protein is CASSFDRTNEKLFF.